This T cell receptor (beta chain) was captured in a study of blood T cells in healthy people across ages. The CDR3 loop spans 16 amino acids. Between the trimmed V and J ends, which lost 0 bases and 4 bases, there was a span of 15 bases. CDR1 is SNHLY and CDR2 is FYNNEI in the germline V gene. Alongside a J-beta primer mix, a sample-barcoded 5' primer served in a second PCR lasting roughly 6 to 12 cycles. TCRdb reprocessed the 5' RACE reads via MiXCR and lists one record per CDR3 protein. Of about 1,500,000 distinct CDR3 sequences in the sample, roughly 27% were seen once. Each of the donors had 8 to 10 milliliters of peripheral blood drawn into EDTA-treated Vacutainer tubes.

This clonotype originated in a woman in her 30s in good health. The rearrangement uses TRBV2 and TRBJ1-2; D is uncertain. What was sequenced was blood. CDR3 region: CASSEADPWTGYGYTF. CDR3 nucleotides: TGTGCCAGCAGTGAAGCGGATCCTTGGACGGGCTATGGCTACACCTTC.